The rows below give T cell receptor beta chains drawn from one sample of a study of post-analysis software for immune sequencing data. One entry per CDR3 protein, called by TCRdb with MiXCR from the PCR reads. This table holds fewer than 850,000 distinct CDR3 sequences, around 42% found once. Sequenced input: blood. All receptors come from a girl aged 5 to 17 with multiple sclerosis. Both conserved end residues are part of each CDR3. The order of the fields is J gene, clone size, V gene, D gene, CDR3 DNA, CDR3 protein. A D gene is named only where the DNA matches it firmly. Not all rows give a size; the values are once, few, many and, for expanded clones, a class.

J: TRBJ2-7; size: few; V: TRBV29-1; D: NA; DNA: TGCAGCGCAACCACAGGGAGCTCCTACGAGCAGTACTTC; CDR3: CSATTGSSYEQYF
J: TRBJ2-1; size: NA; V: TRBV7-6; D: NA; DNA: TGTGCCAGCAGCCTAGACCCACTAGGCCCGTCAGGGGATGAGCAGTTCTTC; CDR3: CASSLDPLGPSGDEQFF
J: TRBJ2-1; size: NA; V: TRBV5-1; D: TRBD2; DNA: TGCGCCAGCAGCTTTCTAGCGGTTGTGGGGTTAAGCTCCTACAATGAGCAGTTCTTC; CDR3: CASSFLAVVGLSSYNEQFF
J: TRBJ2-5; size: NA; V: TRBV27; D: NA; DNA: TGTGCCAGCAGTCCCTGGGGGAAAGAGACCCAGTACTTC; CDR3: CASSPWGKETQYF
J: TRBJ2-1; size: once; V: TRBV7-2; D: TRBD1; DNA: TGTGCCAGCACCCAGGGGGTTTTAGGTGAGCAGTTCTTC; CDR3: CASTQGVLGEQFF
J: TRBJ2-5; size: NA; V: TRBV7-9; D: TRBD2; DNA: TGTGCCAGCAGCTTAGGGACTAGTCGTCGTCCCCAAGAGACCCAGTACTTC; CDR3: CASSLGTSRRPQETQYF
J: TRBJ2-7; size: few; V: TRBV5-1; D: TRBD2; DNA: TGCGCCAGCAGCTTGGCTGGGACTAGGAACTACGAGCAGTACTTC; CDR3: CASSLAGTRNYEQYF
J: TRBJ1-6; size: few; V: TRBV7-2; D: NA; DNA: TGTGCCAGCAGCTTAAGATGGGCCGGACAAGATAATTCACCCCTCCACTTT; CDR3: CASSLRWAGQDNSPLHF
J: TRBJ2-3; size: NA; V: TRBV5-1; D: NA; DNA: TGCGCCAGCAGCTTGGTTCGATGGGACACAGATACGCAGTATTTT; CDR3: CASSLVRWDTDTQYF
J: TRBJ2-7; size: few; V: TRBV20-1; D: NA; DNA: TGCAGTGCTAGTCGGGCCGGGACCTACGAGCAGTACTTC; CDR3: CSASRAGTYEQYF
J: TRBJ1-2; size: NA; V: TRBV15; D: NA; DNA: TGTGCCACCAGCAGAGATAGGGACGGGGCTGGCTACACCTTC; CDR3: CATSRDRDGAGYTF
J: TRBJ2-3; size: NA; V: TRBV24-1; D: TRBD2; DNA: TGTGCCACCAGTGATTTGCGGCCTAGCGGGAGCTCAGCAGATACGCAGTATTTT; CDR3: CATSDLRPSGSSADTQYF
J: TRBJ2-1; size: NA; V: TRBV29-1; D: TRBD2; DNA: TGCAGCGTTGAAGTCCAGACTAGCGGGAGGATTACGAGTTATGAGCAGTTCTTC; CDR3: CSVEVQTSGRITSYEQFF
J: TRBJ2-6; size: few; V: TRBV6-5; D: NA; DNA: TGTGCCAGCAGTCAAATAGGGGGTTCTGGGGCCAACGTCCTGACTTTC; CDR3: CASSQIGGSGANVLTF
J: TRBJ2-3; size: once; V: TRBV20-1; D: NA; DNA: TGCAGTGCTAGAGATTTGCTGGCTGTAAGCACAGATACGCAGTATTTT; CDR3: CSARDLLAVSTDTQYF
J: TRBJ2-3; size: NA; V: TRBV25-1; D: TRBD1; DNA: TGTGCCAGCAGTGATGGGGACAGGGGGCGAGCAGATACGCAGTATTTT; CDR3: CASSDGDRGRADTQYF
J: TRBJ1-2; size: NA; V: TRBV20-1; D: TRBD1; DNA: TGCAGTGCTACCCGGGACAGCTATGGCTACACCTTC; CDR3: CSATRDSYGYTF
J: TRBJ2-7; size: NA; V: TRBV2; D: TRBD2; DNA: TGTGCCAGCAGTCTTTCCCTAGCGGGGCCCACCTACGAGCAGTACTTC; CDR3: CASSLSLAGPTYEQYF
J: TRBJ2-5; size: NA; V: TRBV7-3; D: TRBD2; DNA: TGTGCCAGCAGCTTAGGGACTAGCGGGATGGAGACCCAGTACTTC; CDR3: CASSLGTSGMETQYF
J: TRBJ2-1; size: NA; V: TRBV7-8; D: NA; DNA: TGTGCCAGCAGCCCTGTATGGGGGAGTCGCAATGAGCAGTTCTTC; CDR3: CASSPVWGSRNEQFF
J: TRBJ1-4; size: NA; V: TRBV5-1; D: NA; DNA: TGCGCCAGCAGCTTGCGAGGAAAACCTAATGAAAAACTGTTTTTT; CDR3: CASSLRGKPNEKLFF
J: TRBJ2-1; size: NA; V: TRBV29-1; D: NA; DNA: TGCAGCGTTTTTCTAGAAATTGGGAATGAGCAGTTCTTC; CDR3: CSVFLEIGNEQFF
J: TRBJ2-1; size: NA; V: TRBV6-6; D: NA; DNA: TGTGCCAGCAGTTACCTCCGGGCTTACAATGAGCAGTTCTTC; CDR3: CASSYLRAYNEQFF
J: TRBJ1-4; size: NA; V: TRBV3-1; D: TRBD1; DNA: TGTGCCAGCAGCCGAACAGAGGGACAGTCTAATGAAAAACTGTTTTTT; CDR3: CASSRTEGQSNEKLFF
J: TRBJ2-7; size: NA; V: TRBV20-1; D: TRBD2; DNA: TGCAGTGCTAGATCGGTAGCGGGAGGGCACTACGAGCAGTACTTC; CDR3: CSARSVAGGHYEQYF
J: TRBJ2-5; size: NA; V: TRBV25-1; D: NA; DNA: TGTGCCAGCAGTGAGGACCCCGCAGAGACCCAGTACTTC; CDR3: CASSEDPAETQYF
J: TRBJ2-3; size: NA; V: TRBV7-3; D: TRBD2; DNA: TGTGCCAGCAGCTTAGGACTAGCGGGAGGGTGGGCAGATACGCAGTATTTT; CDR3: CASSLGLAGGWADTQYF
J: TRBJ2-1; size: NA; V: TRBV9; D: TRBD2; DNA: TGTGCCAGCAGCGTAGCGGGTGGACTAGCGGGACATGAGCAGTTCTTC; CDR3: CASSVAGGLAGHEQFF
J: TRBJ2-1; size: NA; V: TRBV20-1; D: NA; DNA: TGCAGTGCGCCTCTACCCGCCTCCTACAATGAGCAGTTCTTC; CDR3: CSAPLPASYNEQFF
J: TRBJ2-3; size: NA; V: TRBV3-1; D: TRBD2; DNA: TGTGCCGGCAGCCAAGATAGCCCGGGACTAGCGTCGGATACGCAGTATTTT; CDR3: CAGSQDSPGLASDTQYF
J: TRBJ2-6; size: NA; V: TRBV30; D: TRBD1; DNA: TGTGCCTGGATGGGGGACAGGTTTGGGGCCAACGTCCTGACTTTC; CDR3: CAWMGDRFGANVLTF
J: TRBJ2-1; size: NA; V: TRBV10-1; D: TRBD2; DNA: TGCGCCAGTCTACTGGGAGGGACCTACGATGAGCAGTTCTTC; CDR3: CASLLGGTYDEQFF
J: TRBJ2-7; size: NA; V: TRBV7-9; D: TRBD1; DNA: TGTGCCAGCAGCCCAGGACAGGGGTGGCACGAGCAGTACTTC; CDR3: CASSPGQGWHEQYF
J: TRBJ2-7; size: NA; V: TRBV20-1; D: TRBD2; DNA: TGCAGTGCTAGATCACTAGCGGGAGGGCGAGGCGAGCAGTACTTC; CDR3: CSARSLAGGRGEQYF
J: TRBJ2-1; size: NA; V: TRBV7-2; D: TRBD2; DNA: TGTGCCAGCAGCTTCCTAGCGGGACGTAATGAGCAGTTCTTC; CDR3: CASSFLAGRNEQFF
J: TRBJ2-5; size: many; V: TRBV6-2/TRBV6-3; D: NA; DNA: TGTGCCAGCAGCCGGCCAGGGGAGACCCAGTACTTC; CDR3: CASSRPGETQYF
J: TRBJ1-1; size: NA; V: TRBV6-1; D: NA; DNA: TGTGCCAGCAGCCTCCCACGGGGAGGGAACACTGAAGCTTTCTTT; CDR3: CASSLPRGGNTEAFF
J: TRBJ1-2; size: NA; V: TRBV12-5; D: NA; DNA: TGTGCTAGTGGTTTGCCCCGGGAACAGAACTATGGCTACACCTTC; CDR3: CASGLPREQNYGYTF
J: TRBJ2-1; size: few; V: TRBV10-2; D: TRBD2; DNA: TGCGCCAGTACACTAGCGGGAGGGCACAATGAGCAGTTCTTC; CDR3: CASTLAGGHNEQFF
J: TRBJ2-5; size: NA; V: TRBV12-5; D: NA; DNA: TGTGCTAGTGGTTTGGTCAGAGGGGAGACCCAGTACTTC; CDR3: CASGLVRGETQYF
J: TRBJ2-1; size: many; V: TRBV12-3/TRBV12-4; D: TRBD2; DNA: TGTGCCAGCAGCCCGACTAGCGGGGGGTACAATGAGCAGTTCTTC; CDR3: CASSPTSGGYNEQFF